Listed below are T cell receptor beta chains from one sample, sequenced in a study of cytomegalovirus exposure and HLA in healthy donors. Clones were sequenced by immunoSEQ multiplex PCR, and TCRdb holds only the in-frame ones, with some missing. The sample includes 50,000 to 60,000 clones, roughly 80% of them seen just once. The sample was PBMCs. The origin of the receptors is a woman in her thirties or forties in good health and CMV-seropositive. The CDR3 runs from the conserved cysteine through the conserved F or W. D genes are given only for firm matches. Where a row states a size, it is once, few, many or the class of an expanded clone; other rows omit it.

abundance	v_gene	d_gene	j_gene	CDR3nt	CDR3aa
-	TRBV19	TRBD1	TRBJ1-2	TGTGCCAGTACCCCCGGCCCGGACAGGGCCTCTGGGGGCTACACCTTC	CASTPGPDRASGGYTF
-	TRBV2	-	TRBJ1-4	TGTGCCAGCAACGAGAAAACAACTAATGAAAAACTGTTTTTT	CASNEKTTNEKLFF
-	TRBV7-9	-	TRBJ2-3	TGTGCCAGCAGCTGGACTAAACGCACAGATACGCAGTATTTT	CASSWTKRTDTQYF
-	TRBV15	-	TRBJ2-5	TGTGCCACCAGCAGAGATCTACGGTGGGAGACCCAGTACTTC	CATSRDLRWETQYF
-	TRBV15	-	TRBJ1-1	TGTGCCACCAGCACCCAGAGGGGGGGTAACACTGAAGCTTTCTTT	CATSTQRGGNTEAFF
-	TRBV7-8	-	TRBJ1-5	TGTGCCAGCAGCTTAGGCAGGGAAGGGGGTCAGCCCCAGCATTTT	CASSLGREGGQPQHF
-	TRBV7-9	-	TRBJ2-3	TGTGCCAGCAGCTTTGGTGCGGGGCACACAGATACGCAGTATTTT	CASSFGAGHTDTQYF
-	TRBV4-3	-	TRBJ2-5	TGCGCCAGCAGCCAAGATAGGACGGGGGTGGTAGGAGAGACCCAGTACTTC	CASSQDRTGVVGETQYF
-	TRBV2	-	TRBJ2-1	TGTGCCAGCCACAGTTCGTCCTACAATGAGCAGTTCTTC	CASHSSSYNEQFF
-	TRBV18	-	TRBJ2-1	TGTGCCAGCTCACGGAGCAGCTCCTACAATGAGCAGTTCTTC	CASSRSSSYNEQFF
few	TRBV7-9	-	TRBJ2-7	TGTGCCAGCAGCTCCCGACAGGCCCCCTCCTACGAGCAGTACTTC	CASSSRQAPSYEQYF
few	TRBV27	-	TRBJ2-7	TGTGCCAGCAGTTCCGCAGGGTTGGGCGAGCAGTACTTC	CASSSAGLGEQYF
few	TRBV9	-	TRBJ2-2	TGTGCCAGCAGCCGACACCCCGCGAACACCGGGGAGCTGTTTTTT	CASSRHPANTGELFF
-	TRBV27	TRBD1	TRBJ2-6	TGTGCCAGCAGCCTTATACCCCCCCGACCGACAGGGGTCTCTGGGGCCAACGTCCTGACTTTC	CASSLIPPRPTGVSGANVLTF
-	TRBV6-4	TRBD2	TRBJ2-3	TGTGCCAGCAGTGACTCGATACGGGGGGTAGATACGCAGTATTTT	CASSDSIRGVDTQYF
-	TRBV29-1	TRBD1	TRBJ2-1	TGCAGCGTCCGACAGGGTCCCTACAATGAGCAGTTCTTC	CSVRQGPYNEQFF
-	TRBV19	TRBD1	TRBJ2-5	TGTGCCAGTAGCGATACAGGGGGCTTGAAAGAGACCCAGTACTTC	CASSDTGGLKETQYF
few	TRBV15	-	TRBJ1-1	TGTGCCACCAGCAGAGCGCAGGGGATCCGGAACACTGAAGCTTTCTTT	CATSRAQGIRNTEAFF
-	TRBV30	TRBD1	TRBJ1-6	TGTGCCTGGAGTGTAAGGGGGGGCAGGGGGCTTAATGCACCCCTCCACTTT	CAWSVRGGRGLNAPLHF
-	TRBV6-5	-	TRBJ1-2	TGTGCCAGCAGGGAACAGGCAACCTATGGCTACACCTTC	CASREQATYGYTF
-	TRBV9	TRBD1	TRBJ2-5	TGTGCCAGCAGCGTAGGGACAGGACATCAAGAGACCCAGTACTTC	CASSVGTGHQETQYF
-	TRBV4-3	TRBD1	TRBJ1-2	TGCGCCAGCAGCCAAGACGCAGGGGGCACTAACTATGGCTACACCTTC	CASSQDAGGTNYGYTF
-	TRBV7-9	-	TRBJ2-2	TGTGCCAGCAGCTCCCCCTTGGCAGGGGAGCTGTTTTTT	CASSSPLAGELFF
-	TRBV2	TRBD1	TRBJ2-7	TGTGCCAGCAGGGAGGACAGGCTCGAGCAGTACTTC	CASREDRLEQYF
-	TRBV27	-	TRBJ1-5	TGTGCCAGCAGTTTTCTCCCTCTGCAGCCCCAGCATTTT	CASSFLPLQPQHF
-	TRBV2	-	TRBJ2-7	TGTGCCAGCAGTCTCAGACTAGGAGGCGGCTACGAGCAGTACTTC	CASSLRLGGGYEQYF
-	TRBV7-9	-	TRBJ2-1	TGTGCCAGCAGCCGGGGCATGGGGGCTGAGCAGTTCTTC	CASSRGMGAEQFF
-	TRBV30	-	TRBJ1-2	TGTGCCTGGAGTGTGCAGGCTAACTATGGCTACACCTTC	CAWSVQANYGYTF
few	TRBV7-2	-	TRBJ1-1	TGTGCCAGCAGTACATGGGGGCCAGGCACTGAAGCTTTCTTT	CASSTWGPGTEAFF
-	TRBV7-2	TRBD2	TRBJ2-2	TGTGCCAGCAGCTTAAGTAGCGGGGGAGCGTTCGGGGAGCTGTTTTTT	CASSLSSGGAFGELFF